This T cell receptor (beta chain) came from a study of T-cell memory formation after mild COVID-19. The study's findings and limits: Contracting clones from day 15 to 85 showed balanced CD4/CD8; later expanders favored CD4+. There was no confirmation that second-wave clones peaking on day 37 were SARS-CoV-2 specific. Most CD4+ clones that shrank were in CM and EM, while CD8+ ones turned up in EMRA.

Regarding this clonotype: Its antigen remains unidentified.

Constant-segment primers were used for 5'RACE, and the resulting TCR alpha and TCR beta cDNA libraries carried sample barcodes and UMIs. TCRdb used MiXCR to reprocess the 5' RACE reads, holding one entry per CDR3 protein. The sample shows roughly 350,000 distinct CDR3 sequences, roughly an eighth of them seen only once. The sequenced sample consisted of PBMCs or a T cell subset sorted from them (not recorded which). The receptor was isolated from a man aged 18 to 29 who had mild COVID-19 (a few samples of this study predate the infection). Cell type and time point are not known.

The CDR3 DNA follows: TGCGCCAGCAGCCAAGGACTAGCGGGGATCAATGAGCAGTTCTTC. This encodes CASSQGLAGINEQFF. The chain has TRBV4-1 and TRBJ2-1, with 11 bases matching TRBD2. This CDR3 is 15 amino acids long. Germline-derived CDR1 and CDR2 are MGHRA and YSYEKL. V lost 1 base to trimming and J lost 6 bases; unmatched junction nucleotides: 2.